Each of the 16 T cell receptor beta chains below was sequenced from the same sample in a study of T cells in women clearing cervical HPV infection. Libraries were prepared by immunoSEQ multiplex PCR; TCRdb keeps only in-frame clonotypes and omits some of them. The sample data list some 15,000 clones. The sequencing sample was made of blood buffy coat. The receptors originated from a woman between 18 and 69 years old with a cervical HPV16 infection that either progressed to CIN3+ or cleared (not recorded which).

This clone is identified as medium-sized from frequency. The DNA ends 3 residues before the CDR3 does, and the rest of the CDR3 is filled in from the germline J gene. The chain links TRBV6-2 or TRBV6-3 to TRBJ1-5, with 10 bases aligning to TRBD1. CDR3 length equals 13 residues. J lost 6 bases, V lost 8 bases, and 4 bases had no gene match. CDR1 is MNHEY and CDR2 is SVGEGT in the germline V gene. CDR3 DNA (partial): TGTGCCAGCCGGGACAGGGGTACTCAGCCC. This codes for CASRDRGTQP. The complete CDR3 sequence is CASRDRGTQPQHF.

A word on this clone: The read finishes 3 residues shy of the CDR3 end, and the germline J gene is used to complete it. The chain recombines TRBV6-1 with TRBJ1-2; D unresolved. CDR1 MNHNS and CDR2 SASEGT come from the germline V gene. There are 15 residues in the CDR3. The CDR3: CASSVPPSSSYDYTF. Incomplete CDR3 DNA: TGTGCCAGCAGTGTTCCCCCGAGTAGCTCCTACGAC.

Comment on this clone: Read sequence stops 3 residues before the CDR3 end, and the germline J gene provides the missing end. The chain joins TRBV20-1 to TRBJ1-2, with a weak D call TRBD1 (6 bases). The CDR3 is 12 amino acids. Germline-derived CDR1 and CDR2 are DFQATT and SNEGSKA (reference sequence). Trimming cost V 3 bases and J 7 bases, with 12 bases left between them. The covered CDR3 bases are TGCAGTGCTAGGCGAACAGGGTTTGGC. This encodes CSARRTGFG. The full CDR3 sequence reads CSARRTGFGYTF.

Note on this clone: The read is 3 residues too short to cover the CDR3 end, so that end is filled in from the germline J gene. This sequence joins TRBV9 and TRBJ2-3; 7 positions agree with TRBD2. CDR3 length: 16 residues. CDR1 is SGDLS, CDR2 YYNGEE, per germline. The V gene end was trimmed by 3 bases and the J gene end by 0 bases; junction bases not matched to a gene: 7. The CDR3 bases that were read are TGTGCCAGCAGCGAGGGGTCCGGGGGGAGCACAGATACG. It codes for CASSEGSGGSTDT. The whole CDR3 sequence is CASSEGSGGSTDTQYF.

Concerning this clone: The CDR3 end falls 3 residues outside the read, so it is completed with the germline J gene. The chain carries TRBV20-1 and TRBJ1-6; no clear D. Between the trimmed V and J ends, which lost 6 bases and 0 bases, there was a span of 12 bases. The CDR3 consists of 15 residues. Germline V gives CDR1 DFQATT, CDR2 SNEGSKA (reference sequence). The covered CDR3 bases are TGCAGTGCCCAGGAAGGCAGCTCCTATAATTCACCC. It codes for CSAQEGSSYNSP. In full, the CDR3 reads CSAQEGSSYNSPLHF.

Notes on this clone: With the read ending 3 residues before the CDR3 end, the germline J gene is used to fill in that end. The J gene is TRBJ2-2, the V gene TRBV4-1; 15 nucleotides match TRBD2. Looked up from germline, CDR1 is MGHRA and CDR2 is YSYEKL. The V segment lost 4 bases and the J segment 3 bases; nucleotides outside the gene matches: 6. CDR3 size: 18 residues. CDR3 amino acids: CASSLGLAGGPYTGELFF. Partial CDR3 DNA: TGCGCCAGCAGCCTCGGACTAGCGGGGGGGCCATACACCGGGGAG.

To note about this clone: Sequencing ends 3 residues short of the CDR3 end; the germline J gene provides the rest. The J gene is TRBJ1-2, the V gene TRBV29-1, with a possible D match to TRBD1 (6 bases). Trimming left V 4 bases short and J 2 bases short, with 11 bases between. CDR1 is SQVTM, CDR2 ANQGSEA, per germline. The CDR3 sequence is 13 residues long. The sequenced part of the CDR3 DNA is TGCAGCGTTGGGGGGCAGGGGAACTATGGC. Translating it yields CSVGGQGNYG. The CDR3 reads in full as CSVGGQGNYGYTF.

Concerning this clone itself: The read terminates 3 residues ahead of where the CDR3 ends, so the germline J gene completes it. The V call is TRBV20-1, the J call TRBJ2-7; D unclear. Per the germline V gene, CDR1 is DFQATT and CDR2 is SNEGSKA (reference sequence). Trimming pared 1 base from V and 4 bases from J, leaving 29 bases between. This CDR3 region has 19 residues. The DNA read from the CDR3 is TGCAGTGCTAGAGCGGCCGGGTGGAACAAAGTAGGTGGCTCTTACGAG. Protein sequence: CSARAAGWNKVGGSYE. The whole CDR3 is CSARAAGWNKVGGSYEQYF.

A remark on this clone: Read data end 3 residues before the CDR3 end; the end is taken from the germline J gene. The V gene is TRBV30, the J gene TRBJ1-2, with TRBD1 identical over 9 bases. This CDR3 is built from 14 residues. Germline V lookup: CDR1 GTSNPN, CDR2 SVGIG (reference sequence). This CDR3 reads CAWRSGTGSYDYTF. CDR3 bases read: TGTGCCTGGAGGTCGGGGACAGGGTCGTACGAC.

The CDR3 sequence is CASSSRGGSTYNEQFF. CDR3 bases read: TGTGCCAGCAGCTCCCGGGGGGGCTCAACCTACAATGAG. The chain has TRBV7-3 and TRBJ2-1; 8 bases agree with TRBD2. The read terminates 3 residues before the CDR3 end, so the remaining end is supplied by the germline J gene. CDR1 is SGHTA and CDR2 is FQGTGA in the germline V gene. The ends lost 4 bases at V and 2 bases at J; junction bases unmatched: 7. The CDR3 extends over 16 amino acids.

With regard to this clone: The read ends 3 residues early relative to the CDR3; the germline J gene fills the gap. This chain joins TRBV19 and TRBJ1-2; TRBD1 aligns across 8 bases. The CDR3 spans 14 residues. Germline V gives CDR1 LNHDA, CDR2 SQIVND (reference sequence). The CDR3 loop is CASSNQGAYNDYTF. The CDR3 bases that were read are TGTGCCAGTAGTAATCAGGGGGCTTACAATGAC.

CDR3 sequence reads: CASSLAGGRGYTF. The CDR3 bases that were read are TGTGCCAGCAGCTTAGCCGGGGGACGGGGC. The gene calls are TRBV7-8 and TRBJ1-2, with D tentatively TRBD1 (5 bases). The read finishes 3 residues shy of the CDR3 end, and the germline J gene is used to complete it. The CDR3 consists of 13 residues. Germline loops: CDR1 SGHVS, CDR2 FQNEAQ.

Regarding this clone: Read coverage stops 3 residues before the CDR3 terminus; the germline J gene supplies the remainder. This chain connects TRBV29-1 to TRBJ1-1; 10 bases match TRBD1. Germline V gene sequence: CDR1 SQVTM, CDR2 ANQGSEA. This CDR3 has 11 amino acids. V was clipped by 6 bases and J by 6 bases; unmatched bases: 1. CDR3 region: CSVGTGAEAFF. CDR3 bases read: TGCAGCGTGGGGACAGGGGCTGAA.

A word on this clone: The CDR3 extends 3 residues past the end of the read, so its final part is completed from the germline J gene. This chain links TRBV7-7 with TRBJ2-3; 7 nucleotides line up with TRBD1. CDR1 and CDR2 (germline): SSHAT, FNYEAQ (reference sequence). CDR3 size: 15 residues. Incomplete CDR3 DNA: TGTGCCAGCAGCTTAAGGCAGGGGGTTTTGGAGACG. This translates into CASSLRQGVLET. The CDR3 in its entirety is CASSLRQGVLETQYF.

The DNA read from the CDR3 is TGTGCCAGCAGCGTAGGACTTACAGGGGGCGCGTCAAACGAG. This translates into CASSVGLTGGASNE. In full, the CDR3 is CASSVGLTGGASNEQYF. V gene TRBV9 combines with J gene TRBJ2-7; TRBD1 aligns across 9 bases. The read gets to within 3 residues of the CDR3 end, and the germline J gene fills in the rest. The CDR3 sequence is 17 residues long. The germline gives CDR1 SGDLS, CDR2 YYNGEE. The ends lost 0 bases at V and 5 bases at J; junction bases unmatched: 12.

In the case of this clone: The CDR3 is cut off 3 residues early in the read; its end comes from the germline J gene. The chain uses TRBV2 and TRBJ1-1, with D maybe TRBD1 (6 bases). The CDR3 spans 15 residues. Per germline, CDR1 SNHLY and CDR2 FYNNEI. V shed 0 bases and J shed 4 bases, with 12 bases lying between them. The CDR3 protein is CASSEAAPGVTEAFF. Incomplete CDR3 DNA: TGTGCCAGCAGTGAAGCAGCCCCAGGGGTCACTGAA.